The 3 T cell receptor beta chains below were found in one sample sequenced in a study of T-cell memory formation after mild COVID-19. TCRdb processed the 5' RACE reads anew with MiXCR; each CDR3 protein has one entry. Counted here are nearly 200,000 distinct CDR3 sequences, approximately 20% occurring once; the ten biggest clones make up 2% to 3%. Input material: PBMCs or a T cell subset sorted from them (not recorded which). These receptors were taken from an adult woman who had mild COVID-19 (a few samples of this study predate the infection). Cell type and time point are not known.

This clonotype has a single count. CDR3: CASNRLVGSQEQFF. The CDR3 DNA sequence: TGTGCCAGCAATCGGCTAGTCGGGAGTCAAGAGCAGTTCTTC. The V gene is TRBV12-3 or TRBV12-4, the J gene TRBJ2-1; TRBD2 might be the D (6 bases). Trimming removed 7 bases from V and 10 bases from J, with 20 bases in between. The CDR3 is made up of 14 amino acids.

The chain couples TRBV2 to TRBJ2-3, with a weak D call TRBD1 (5 bases). Trimming shortened V by 6 bases and J by 0 bases, and 13 bases separated the two germline ends. CDR1 is SNHLY, CDR2 FYNNEI, per germline. The CDR3 totals 15 residues. The CDR3 DNA follows: TGTGCCAGCAGACCCCAGGGTGTTAGCACAGATACGCAGTATTTT. It codes for CASRPQGVSTDTQYF.

This sequence joins TRBV7-2 and TRBJ2-3; the D gene could be TRBD1 or TRBD2 (5 bases each). V lost 7 bases and J 3 bases, leaving 11 bases between the germline ends. This CDR3 has 13 residues. Germline CDR1 is SGHTA and CDR2 is FQGNSA. CDR3 coding DNA: TGTGCCAGCAACGTTTGGGGGACAGATACGCAGTATTTT. Its translation: CASNVWGTDTQYF.